This T cell receptor (beta chain) was identified during a study of cytomegalovirus exposure and HLA in healthy donors (dated by TCRdb to the late 2010s). As for the study more broadly: An earlier analysis of more than 550 of the donors reported 250 to 350 Gb of sequence data and some 110 million unique TCR beta sequences obtained from 180 million or so T cells. An early release that covered approximately 600 HLA-typed donors contained 250 to 350 gigabases of sequencing data and 65 million to 100 million unique TCR sequences. The genetic ancestry cluster associated with self-reported Caucasian donors included 81% of the roughly 390 genotyped donors. The study aimed to test whether signatures of past pathogen exposure could be identified by cataloging public T cell receptors. The study profiled the T cell repertoires of under 700 subjects by immunosequencing and related them to cytomegalovirus serostatus. Along with the approximately 700-subject first cohort, a separate validation cohort of 120 different subjects was used. The study combined high-throughput TCR immunosequencing, statistical association of individual TCRs with disease status, and machine learning to predict cytomegalovirus infection status. In a later analysis, previously published TCR beta repertoires from 666 donors were re-analyzed and high-resolution HLA genotyping was added so that TCR occurrence patterns could be studied. The later analysis used no new phenotypic data to find candidate immune exposures, relying instead on TCR beta sequences and their occurrence across donors. To decide whether each TCR beta V gene segment behaved as functional or pseudogenic, an earlier analysis of over 500 of the donors relied on high-throughput TCR beta sequencing. Donor age, sex, ethnicity and CMV serostatus were collected together with the repertoire data. A later genetic analysis took genome-wide SNP genotypes for about three fifths of the roughly 670 donors and used that subset as a discovery cohort. Every repertoire in the discovery cohort had been generated on one and the same sequencing platform. Class I and class II HLA loci were covered by the typing at four-digit resolution. Typing coverage differed by locus: A, B, C, DRB1 and DQB1 were typed in about 620-640 donors, DQA1 in approximately 520, DPA1 in 600 to 610, and DPB1 in roughly 450. Because of strong linkage in the cohort, five DR-DQ haplotypes were treated as single units for association and clustering. On average, roughly 240,000 unique TCR beta nucleotide sequences were sequenced per donor among a few hundred genotyped donors of the cohort, with roughly a sixth of those sequences being non-productive. Overall study outcomes, separate from this receptor: The presence/absence analyses assumed that sequencing depth was roughly uniform across donors, and that assumption may not be true. In vitro tests confirmed that three of the cytomegalovirus-associated TCR beta chains recognize cytomegalovirus antigens. A later analysis found that most CMV-associated TCR beta chains appeared HLA-restricted, with HLA associations seemingly driven largely by CMV exposure. This cohort had only TCR beta chains sequenced, and the lack of alpha or paired-chain data limited which features could be detected. A cluster of highly shared sequence variants was judged likely to be a technical artifact of the sequencing pipeline. A later genetic analysis reported fewer N-insertions in productive TCRs among donors in an Asian-associated ancestry cluster than the roughly 640-donor mean. Because the 87-base-pair reads could not distinguish some IMGT-functional V segments, including TRBV6-2 and TRBV6-3, those segments were excluded. Specific HLA alleles were associated with 15,000 to 20,000 TCR beta sequences at a false discovery rate of 0.05 in a later analysis. In a later genetic analysis, a missense DCLRE1C variant was associated with V-gene and J-gene trimming of TCR beta chains, and the association was replicated in an independent cohort. Because HLA typing was missing for some donors at each locus, association tests included only the typed subset. Cytomegalovirus status was reported to be diagnosed by the classifier with high specificity and sensitivity in both the original and validation cohorts. The only immune exposure information available for the cohort was CMV serostatus. According to a later analysis, parvovirus B19, influenza, CMV and Epstein-Barr virus appeared linked to several top co-occurrence clusters. Correlated functional status among segregating V segments might be attributable to linkage disequilibrium, but an unknown experimental factor could not be ruled out. While some public TCRs were present in many individuals, most TCR sequences turned up only very rarely across donors. In an earlier analysis of 450 to 750 of the donors, most TCR beta V segments appeared in productive rearrangements about 87% or about 30% of the time, broadly matching IMGT annotations. When HLA alleles, especially DR and DQ, strongly co-occurred, TCR associations were difficult to assign to individual alleles. Because counts were too low, approximately 15 rarely observed V segments, including chromosome 9 orphons, were excluded from the earlier analysis of 587 of the donors. The authors suggested that the approach could potentially be extended to other disease states and immunological phenotypes. In a later analysis, HLA-associated TCR beta chains were found to be more clonally expanded and to have lower generation probabilities than equally common non-associated chains. In the study, some 160 TCR beta chains were listed as associated with cytomegalovirus. In a later analysis, the rate of TCR association differed among HLA loci, with DRB1 alleles having the most associated TCRs and HLA-C alleles having the fewest. A further reported finding was that TCR beta sequences accurately predicted the HLA-A and HLA-B alleles for most subjects in the first cohort.

This clone was seen repeatedly, ten times or more. No antigen is known for it. There are no base qualities to consult, and no much larger clone falls within one base. The method behind the library was the immunoSEQ multiplex PCR assay. For the multiplex PCR, a mixture combining 60 forward primers for TCR Vbeta segments and 13 reverse primers for TCR Jbeta segments was used. The CDR3 region of rearranged TCR beta genes was amplified from genomic DNA with a multiplex PCR assay. The Illumina HiSeq System was used to sequence the amplified TCR beta libraries as 87-base-pair reads. On the authors' methods: In a later analysis, tens of millions of unique TCR beta chains were counted across the 500 to 700 repertoires, and around 10 million of these chains were shared by at least two donors. A nearest-neighbor algorithm error-corrected the raw reads and collapsed the reads into unique sequences, merging closely related sequences to remove PCR and sequencing errors. Alignment of CDR3 sequences to IMGT reference sequences was used to assign V, D and J gene segments. For a sequence to be retained, a match of at least six nucleotides was required to both a V gene segment and a J gene segment. A rearrangement was called productive if the CDR3 had no stop codons and remained in frame with V and J, and every other rearrangement was called non-productive. CDR3 was defined according to IMGT convention as the region running from the second conserved V-encoded cysteine to the conserved J-encoded phenylalanine. The earlier analysis of around 640 of the donors excluded sequences that lacked an unambiguous match to a single V gene segment. In an earlier analysis of 587 of the donors, V segments were called functional above 56.7% productive rearrangements and were called segregating when the between-donor standard deviation exceeded 5%. A statistical classification framework was developed to diagnose cytomegalovirus status using the catalog of TCR beta chain sequences. V and J gene assignment, in a later analysis, came from comparing TCR nucleotide sequences with IMGT/GENE-DB human TR gene sequences. In a later analysis, CDR3 sequences and most-parsimonious VDJ recombination scenarios were assigned using the TCRdist pipeline. A later analysis defined each TCR beta chain by its CDR3 amino acid sequence plus V-gene family, and excluded reads lacking a unique V-gene family. To address suspected cross-contamination and a sequencing artifact, a later analysis removed a few hundred highly shared, low-generation-probability nucleotide sequences. For each public chain, a later analysis derived a clonal expansion index from normalized ranks of inferred template counts within each repertoire. In a later analysis, generation probabilities were computed using a VDJ recombination model fitted to out-of-frame rearrangements, and the results were checked against IGoR. Hypergeometric tests were used in a later analysis to score TCR-TCR, TCR-HLA and TCR-CMV co-occurrence, with a repertoire-size bias correction applied to the TCR pairs. In a later analysis, false discovery rates were estimated by permuting HLA or CMV assignments 20 times. In a later analysis, co-occurring TCRs were grouped with DBSCAN, and TCRdist sequence similarity was added when clustering was performed within HLA-allele-positive subsets. Co-occurrence clustering excluded repertoires with fewer than 30,000 or more than 120,000 public chains, plus five with anomalous nucleotide sharing. TCRdb obtained this table from immuneACCESS and retained in-frame rearrangements with V and J assigned. These tables miss some clones; where compared with another copy, unresolved V genes account for less than half of the shortfall, and the remainder is unexplained. That table furnishes V, J and clone size, whereas the DNA furnished D and trimming. This sample gives a few hundred thousand clones in total; around 79% of them show up just once. Under 2% of the sample goes to the ten largest clones.

In total, roughly 710 healthy bone marrow donors made up the cohort. At the time of sampling, all cohort members were nominally healthy, though unrecorded immune exposures were likely present. The donor was CMV seronegative and was included in the group of around 320 seronegative cohort members. A peripheral blood sample was collected from each donor, and TCR beta sequencing was performed on peripheral blood mononuclear cells. The Qiagen DNeasy Blood Extraction Kit was used to extract genomic DNA from the blood cell samples. For CDR1 and CDR2, the germline V gene lists SGHDT and YYEEEE. Trimming removed 4 bases from V and 8 bases from J; the gene matches leave 11 bases unexplained. CDR3 length: 14 amino acids, cysteine to phenylalanine. The kept DNA is CDR3 alone, 42 bases in frame from the first base.

Source material: PBMCs. This sequence originates from a man aged 18-30 years in good health and CMV-seronegative. The receptor chain draws on TRBV5-6 and TRBJ1-2; TRBD1 lines up with 7 middle nucleotides. CDR3 loop: CASSPGQAQRGYTF. Here is the DNA: TGTGCCAGCAGCCCCGGACAGGCCCAGAGAGGCTACACCTTC.